Listed here are 28 T cell receptor beta chains from one sample, sequenced in a study of monozygotic twins with inflammatory bowel disease (dated by TCRdb to about 2019). Libraries were built with 5' RACE. For sequencing, an Illumina HiSeq 2500 was employed. Reads reprocessed by TCRdb are summarized as one entry per CDR3 protein sequence, and DNA is absent. The sample table includes approximately 160,000 distinct CDR3 sequences. The ten most abundant clones make up approximately 7% of the sample. Sequenced: blood. These receptors were taken from a human donor with ulcerative colitis or Crohn's disease, or a healthy co-twin of an affected twin (not recorded which).

V usage is TRBV30 and J usage is TRBJ2-3; no DNA is available, so the TRBD1 call from TCRdb remains unchecked. The V gene's germline CDR1 is GTSNPN and CDR2 SVGIG (reference sequence). The CDR3 is 15 amino acids. CDR3 amino acids: CAWKGGSHNSDTQYF.

The V gene is TRBV12-3 or TRBV12-4, the J gene TRBJ2-7; TCRdb reports TRBD1, a call that lacks DNA to check it against. CDR3 length: 15 residues. CDR3 sequence: CASSTPVGGLGEQYF.

V is TRBV6-5 and J is TRBJ1-5; TCRdb indicates TRBD1, and absent DNA this call remains unverified. The V gene's germline CDR1 is MNHEY and CDR2 SVGAGI. The CDR3 sequence is 16 residues long. CDR3 loop: CASGAFRDFSNQPQHF.

This chain connects TRBV7-9 to TRBJ2-1; there is no DNA to check the TCRdb D call of TRBD2. The CDR3 is made up of 15 amino acids. CDR1 and CDR2 (germline): SEHNR, FQNEAQ (reference sequence). The CDR3 region is CASSFVGGGNNEQFF.

The chain is built from TRBV5-1 and TRBJ2-5; there is no DNA to check the TCRdb D call of TRBD1. Per germline, CDR1 SGHRS and CDR2 YFSETQ. This CDR3 comprises 14 residues. The CDR3: CASSLRDSQETQYF.

The rearrangement joins TRBV29-1 to TRBJ2-3; TCRdb gives TRBD2 as the D gene, but with no DNA this cannot be confirmed. Germline loops: CDR1 SQVTM, CDR2 ANQGSEA. The CDR3 runs to 14 residues. The CDR3 is CSVEGGPSEDTQYF.

The CDR3 spells CSVERGGEAFF. This sequence joins TRBV29-1 and TRBJ1-1. Germline V gene lookup returns CDR1 SQVTM and CDR2 ANQGSEA. This CDR3 is built from 11 residues.

The chain links TRBV3-1 to TRBJ2-7; the D call from TCRdb, TRBD2, cannot be confirmed without DNA. Germline V lookup: CDR1 LGHDT, CDR2 YNNKEL (reference sequence). The CDR3 extends over 14 amino acids. CDR3 region: CASSLRAGTYEQYF.

V is TRBV5-1 and J is TRBJ2-7; there is no DNA to check the TCRdb D call of TRBD1. This CDR3 comprises 13 residues. Germline values: CDR1 SGHRS, CDR2 YFSETQ. The CDR3 loop reads CASSATGAYEQYF.

V and J are TRBV27 and TRBJ2-1; the TCRdb call, TRBD1, lacks DNA for checking. Per the germline V gene, CDR1 is MNHEY and CDR2 is SMNVEV (reference sequence). The CDR3 is 15 residues long. The CDR3 sequence is CASSFMPGGLNEQFF.

The CDR3 here is CASSFSGGRGTDTQYF. This chain links TRBV7-2 with TRBJ2-3; TCRdb returns TRBD1, unconfirmable since there is no DNA. In germline, CDR1 is SGHTA, CDR2 FQGNSA. This CDR3 is 16 amino acids long.

The gene calls are TRBV10-2 and TRBJ2-5; TCRdb calls TRBD2, which cannot be checked without DNA. Germline V gives CDR1 WSHSY, CDR2 SAAADI. This CDR3 has 14 amino acids. This chain's CDR3 is CASSSGRYQETQYF.

V and J are TRBV11-1 and TRBJ1-1; TCRdb indicates TRBD1, and absent DNA this call remains unverified. The germline V gene encodes CDR1 SGHAT and CDR2 FQDESV (reference sequence). The CDR3 length is 16 residues. The CDR3 loop is CASSLLVGQGGTEAFF.

The rearrangement uses TRBV20-1 and TRBJ1-1; TCRdb's D call of TRBD1 is untestable without DNA. CDR1 is DFQATT and CDR2 is SNEGSKA in the germline V gene (reference sequence). This CDR3 spans 15 amino acids. This chain's CDR3 is CSARDPGQTGTEAFF.

This chain connects TRBV30 to TRBJ2-5. The CDR3 has 13 residues. The germline CDR1 and CDR2 sequences are GTSNPN and SVGIG (reference sequence). The CDR3 is CAWEFDRRETQYF.

CDR3 amino acids: CASSFGTLGNTIYF. The rearrangement links TRBV7-2 to TRBJ1-3; no DNA is available, so the TRBD1 call from TCRdb remains unchecked. Looked up from germline, CDR1 is SGHTA and CDR2 is FQGNSA. The CDR3 consists of 14 residues.

The chain employs TRBV19 and TRBJ1-2. From germline, CDR1 is LNHDA and CDR2 SQIVND (reference sequence). This CDR3 is 14 amino acids long. CDR3 protein: CASSIRTWDYGYTF.

The chain is built from TRBV7-2 and TRBJ2-7; TCRdb's D call of TRBD1 is untestable without DNA. The germline CDR1 and CDR2 sequences are SGHTA and FQGNSA. The CDR3 extends over 16 amino acids. The CDR3 sequence is CASSLVRDRGYYEQYF. The variable domain in full, with the rest retrieved from reference TRBV7-2 and TRBJ2-7, is GAGVSQSPSNKVTEKGKDVELRCDPISGHTALYWYRQSLGQGLEFLIYFQGNSAPDKSGLPSDRFSAERTGGSVSTLTIQRTQQEDSAVYLCASSLVRDRGYYEQYFGPGTRLTVT.

The chain has TRBV27 and TRBJ1-5. The CDR3 consists of 12 residues. CDR1 and CDR2 (germline): MNHEY, SMNVEV (reference sequence). This chain's CDR3 is CASGISNQPQHF.

The gene calls are TRBV20-1 and TRBJ1-1; TCRdb gives TRBD1 as the D gene, but with no DNA this cannot be confirmed. Per germline, CDR1 DFQATT and CDR2 SNEGSKA (reference sequence). There are 12 residues in the CDR3. The chain's CDR3 is CSAGRERTEAFF.

The chain's CDR3 is CASSFPLLGELFF. The chain has TRBV28 and TRBJ2-2; the TCRdb call, TRBD1, lacks DNA for checking. CDR3 size: 13 residues. The V gene's germline CDR1 is MDHEN and CDR2 SYDVKM.

The chain recombines TRBV12-3 or TRBV12-4 with TRBJ2-7; TCRdb returns TRBD1, unconfirmable since there is no DNA. The CDR3 has 13 residues. CDR3 protein: CASSFGQLYEQYF.

The chain links TRBV20-1 to TRBJ2-1. The V gene's germline CDR1 is DFQATT and CDR2 SNEGSKA (reference sequence). The CDR3 has 13 residues. Here the CDR3 reads CSAETGLSDEQFF.

V is TRBV5-4 and J is TRBJ2-1; there is no DNA to check the TCRdb D call of TRBD1. Germline CDR1 is SGHNT and CDR2 is YYREEE (reference sequence). The CDR3 length is 14 residues. CDR3 sequence reads: CASSGAGSYNEQFF.

The chain has TRBV6-1 and TRBJ1-4; checking the TCRdb D call of TRBD1 is not possible without DNA. From germline, CDR1 is MNHNS and CDR2 SASEGT. The CDR3 length is 15 residues. Here the CDR3 reads CASSPLTGGFGKLFF.

This chain connects TRBV5-1 to TRBJ1-2; the D call of TRBD1 rests on TCRdb alone, since no DNA is present to check it. CDR1 and CDR2 from the germline V gene are SGHRS and YFSETQ. CDR3 length equals 14 residues. The CDR3 spells CASSLGQGSYGYTF.

The genes are TRBV20-1 and TRBJ2-7; TCRdb's assignment of TRBD1 cannot be checked, as there is no DNA. Germline loops: CDR1 DFQATT, CDR2 SNEGSKA (reference sequence). The CDR3 covers 13 residues. The CDR3 sequence: CSANPRGTDEQYF.

The rearrangement links TRBV12-3 or TRBV12-4 to TRBJ1-1; the TRBD1 assignment by TCRdb is unverifiable without DNA. The CDR3 is 15 residues long. This chain's CDR3 is CASSPGQGVNTEAFF.